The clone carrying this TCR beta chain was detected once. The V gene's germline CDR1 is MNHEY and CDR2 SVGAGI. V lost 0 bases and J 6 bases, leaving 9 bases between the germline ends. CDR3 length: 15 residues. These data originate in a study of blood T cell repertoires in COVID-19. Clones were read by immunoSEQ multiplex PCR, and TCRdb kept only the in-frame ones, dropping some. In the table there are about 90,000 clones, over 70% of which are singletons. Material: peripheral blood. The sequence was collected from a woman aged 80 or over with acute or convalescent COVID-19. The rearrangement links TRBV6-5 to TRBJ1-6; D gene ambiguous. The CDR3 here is CASSYSPLSNSPLHF. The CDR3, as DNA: TGTGCCAGCAGTTACTCGCCCCTAAGTAATTCACCCCTCCACTTT.